Below, 15 T cell receptor beta chains from the same sample are listed, as sequenced in a study of T cells after yellow fever vaccination. TCRdb fed the 5' RACE reads into MiXCR, producing one record per CDR3 protein. In the table there are 300,000 to 400,000 distinct CDR3 sequences, roughly 8.7% of which are singletons. The specimen comprised PBMCs, sampled on the day of the first yellow fever vaccination. These receptors all stem from a man younger than 30 who received the YFV17D yellow fever vaccine.

The chain has TRBV4-3 and TRBJ2-2; D unresolved. The CDR3 covers 15 residues. Germline assignment: CDR1 LGHNA and CDR2 YSLEER. Trimming stripped 0 bases from V and 8 bases from J, with 13 bases between. The CDR3 reads CASSQDVGGFGELFF. The CDR3 DNA is TGCGCCAGCAGCCAAGATGTAGGCGGTTTTGGGGAGCTGTTTTTT.

V usage is TRBV19 and J usage is TRBJ1-2; no firm D call. CDR1 is LNHDA and CDR2 is SQIVND in the germline V gene (reference sequence). V dropped 0 bases and J dropped 7 bases, with 12 bases sitting between them. The CDR3 totals 14 residues. The CDR3 here is CASSIDRRGIGYTF. DNA for the CDR3: TGTGCCAGTAGTATAGATCGCCGAGGGATTGGCTACACCTTC.

The chain employs TRBV27 and TRBJ1-2; D may be TRBD1 (6 bases). Germline lookup yields CDR1 MNHEY and CDR2 SMNVEV (reference sequence). The CDR3 has 14 amino acids. Trimming cost V 0 bases and J 8 bases, with 13 bases left between them. The CDR3 sequence: CASSLSNRAPGYTF. Here the CDR3 DNA reads TGTGCCAGCAGTTTATCGAACAGGGCTCCCGGCTACACCTTC.

The genes are TRBV5-1 and TRBJ1-1; D is undetermined. The V and J ends lost 0 bases and 9 bases respectively, with 15 bases between them. CDR1 is SGHRS and CDR2 is YFSETQ in the germline V gene. The CDR3 length is 14 residues. The chain's CDR3 is CASSLESINEQAFF. The CDR3 nucleotides read TGCGCCAGCAGCTTGGAATCGATAAATGAACAAGCTTTCTTT. Drawing the rest from reference TRBV5-1 and TRBJ1-1, the complete variable domain is KAGVTQTPRYLIKTRGQQVTLSCSPISGHRSVSWYQQTPGQGLQFLFEYFSETQRNKGNFPGRFSGRQFSNSRSEMNVSTLELGDSALYLCASSLESINEQAFFGQGTRLTVV.

This clonotype was detected ten times or more. J is TRBJ2-7 and V is TRBV12-3 or TRBV12-4; D possibly matches TRBD1 or TRBD2 (5 bases each). V was pared by 3 bases and J by 2 bases, with 14 bases between. The CDR3 contains 15 residues. CDR3: CASSFTGSRAYEQYF. CDR3 DNA sequence: TGTGCCAGCAGTTTTACAGGCTCGCGGGCCTACGAGCAGTACTTC.

This clonotype has only a few counts. This CDR3 is CASSPPVRRVTDTQYF. The CDR3 DNA reads TGTGCCAGCAGCCCCCCAGTCCGTCGCGTCACAGATACGCAGTATTTT. The chain uses TRBV7-9 and TRBJ2-3; D gene uncertain. The V end was cut by 5 bases, the J end by 2 bases, with 17 bases between. The germline V gene encodes CDR1 SEHNR and CDR2 FQNEAQ (reference sequence). The CDR3 covers 16 residues. The full variable domain, rest sourced from reference TRBV7-9 and TRBJ2-3, is DTGVSQNPRHKITKRGQNVTFRCDPISEHNRLYWYRQTLGQGPEFLTYFQNEAQLEKSRLLSDRFSAERPKGSFSTLEIQRTEQGDSAMYLCASSPPVRRVTDTQYFGPGTRLTVL.

The chain combines TRBV7-9 with TRBJ1-5; weak D call: TRBD1 (5 bases). This CDR3 has 14 residues. In germline, CDR1 is SEHNR, CDR2 FQNEAQ (reference sequence). Deletions cut 7 bases from V and 7 bases from J, with 17 bases between. The CDR3 coding sequence is TGTGCCAGCACCCCCTCTGGGACCGGGCAGCCCCAGCATTTT. Protein product: CASTPSGTGQPQHF.

The chain uses TRBV14 and TRBJ2-2; 9 bases are a match to TRBD1. Germline values: CDR1 SGHDN, CDR2 FVKESK. V dropped 2 bases and J dropped 9; count of bases not matched to a gene: 13. The CDR3 runs 17 residues. CDR3 region: CASSQNRDRDRSRELFF. The CDR3 nucleotides are TGTGCCAGCAGCCAAAACCGGGACAGGGATCGATCGAGGGAGCTGTTTTTT. Full variable domain (missing parts from reference TRBV14 and TRBJ2-2): EAGVTQFPSHSVIEKGQTVTLRCDPISGHDNLYWYRRVMGKEIKFLLHFVKESKQDESGMPNNRFLAERTGGTYSTLKVQPAELEDSGVYFCASSQNRDRDRSRELFFGEGSRLTVL.

The chain recombines TRBV19 with TRBJ1-2, with 8 bases matching TRBD1. Germline V CDR1 and CDR2: LNHDA, SQIVND (reference sequence). The CDR3 loop spans 17 amino acids. Trimming removed 5 bases from V and 7 bases from J; junction bases left unmatched: 18. CDR3 coding DNA: TGTGCCAGTAGTCTCCGGGACAGGCTGGGCGGCCTTCCTGGCTACACCTTC. Translation: CASSLRDRLGGLPGYTF.

V usage is TRBV7-8 and J usage is TRBJ2-5; TRBD2 is a possible D gene (6 bases). Germline V gives CDR1 SGHVS, CDR2 FQNEAQ. The CDR3 is 15 residues long. V was shortened by 5 bases and J by 5 bases, with 18 bases between the two germline ends. The CDR3 DNA reads as TGTGCCAGCAGCCCCGGGACTCCGAGTAGGGAGACCCAGTACTTC. It encodes CASSPGTPSRETQYF.

This clonotype was observed at least ten times. CDR3 bases: TGTGCCAGCAGCCAAGAATCGGGACCCCACGGGGAGCTGTTTTTT. The encoded protein is CASSQESGPHGELFF. The chain is built from TRBV3-1 and TRBJ2-2; D possibly uses TRBD1 or TRBD2 (5 bases each). V lost 0 bases to trimming and J lost 7 bases, with 12 bases between them. From germline, CDR1 is LGHDT and CDR2 YNNKEL (reference sequence). This CDR3 is 15 amino acids long.

This clonotype was seen many times. The V gene is TRBV5-1, the J gene TRBJ2-5, with D perhaps assigned TRBD1 or TRBD2 (5 bases each). CDR1 and CDR2 from the germline V gene are SGHRS and YFSETQ. The CDR3 extends over 15 amino acids. The V end was cut by 0 bases, the J end by 5 bases, with 14 bases between. CDR3 DNA sequence: TGCGCCAGCAGCTTGGGGGACCGCGTGGGGGAGACCCAGTACTTC. It encodes CASSLGDRVGETQYF. Looking up the rest from reference TRBV5-1 and TRBJ2-5 gives the full variable domain: KAGVTQTPRYLIKTRGQQVTLSCSPISGHRSVSWYQQTPGQGLQFLFEYFSETQRNKGNFPGRFSGRQFSNSRSEMNVSTLELGDSALYLCASSLGDRVGETQYFGPGTRLLVL.

This clonotype occurred many times. The CDR3 nucleotides read TGTGCCAGCAGCCAAGAGCCCAATACGCAGTATTTT. Translation: CASSQEPNTQYF. The chain couples TRBV3-1 to TRBJ2-3; D remains ambiguous. The CDR3 spans 12 residues. V was shortened by 0 bases and J by 7 bases, with 5 bases between the two germline ends. Germline lookup yields CDR1 LGHDT and CDR2 YNNKEL (reference sequence).

The chain carries TRBV12-3 or TRBV12-4 and TRBJ1-1, with 9 bases matching TRBD1. This CDR3 is 14 amino acids long. The V gene end was trimmed by 6 bases and the J gene end by 5 bases; junction bases not matched to a gene: 7. The CDR3 bases are TGTGCCAGCAGCCAGGGACAGGGTAGGACTGAAGCTTTCTTT. Translation gives CASSQGQGRTEAFF.

The chain recombines TRBV20-1 with TRBJ2-7; a weak D match, TRBD2 (7 bases). Per the germline V gene, CDR1 is DFQATT and CDR2 is SNEGSKA (reference sequence). V was trimmed by 0 bases and J by 2 bases, leaving 20 bases between them. The CDR3 extends over 17 amino acids. The CDR3 sequence: CSARDLEGGLNAYEQYF. The CDR3 DNA reads TGCAGTGCTAGAGATTTGGAGGGGGGGCTGAATGCCTACGAGCAGTACTTC.